Below are 3 T cell receptor beta chains sequenced from a single sample in a study of blood T cell repertoires in COVID-19. The data were produced by immunoSEQ multiplex PCR, yet TCRdb's version contains in-frame clones alone and is incomplete. The sample consists of approximately 280,000 clones, 90% of them appearing once. Sequenced sample: PBMCs or T cells enriched from blood (not recorded which). The receptors come from a woman aged 18 to 35 with acute COVID-19.

V is TRBV4-2 and J is TRBJ1-4; 9 nucleotides align to TRBD1. CDR1 is LGHNA, CDR2 YNFKEQ, per germline. V dropped 3 bases and J dropped 1; count of bases not matched to a gene: 3. The CDR3 sequence is 16 residues long. As DNA, the CDR3 is TGTGCCAGCAGCCACGCGGACAGGGGAACTAATGAAAAACTGTTTTTT. Its translation: CASSHADRGTNEKLFF.

The chain employs TRBV28 and TRBJ2-3; 7 bases are a match to TRBD2. The junction had 12 bases not matched to a gene; V was cut back by 6 bases and J by 0 bases. The CDR3 length is 17 residues. Germline lookup yields CDR1 MDHEN and CDR2 SYDVKM. As DNA, the CDR3 is TGTGCCAGCAGGAGAGCGCGGGAGCGGGCTAGCACAGATACGCAGTATTTT. This translates into CASRRARERASTDTQYF.

This chain joins TRBV2 and TRBJ2-7, with 7 bases fitting TRBD2. Germline trimming cut 5 bases from V and 3 bases from J; bases unmatched to any gene: 16. This CDR3 spans 17 amino acids. Looked up from germline, CDR1 is SNHLY and CDR2 is FYNNEI. CDR3 DNA: TGTGCCAGCAGTCCCTCGGGCCTAGCGGACAAATACTACGAGCAGTACTTC. As protein: CASSPSGLADKYYEQYF. The full variable domain, with the rest looked up from reference TRBV2 and TRBJ2-7, is EPEVTQTPSHQVTQMGQEVILRCVPISNHLYFYWYRQILGQKVEFLVSFYNNEISEKSEIFDDQFSVERPDGSNFTLKIRSTKLEDSAMYFCASSPSGLADKYYEQYFGPGTRLTVT.